These 19 T cell receptor beta chains were all obtained from the same sample, sequenced in a study of a mutant IDH1 vaccine in newly diagnosed glioma. As for time point: week 35, safety follow-up. Vaccination used 300 ug of mutant IDH1 20-mer peptide per dose, with topical imiquimod. TCRdb keeps only in-frame clones here, not all; method: immunoSEQ multiplex PCR. The profile shows 60,000 to 65,000 clones, about four fifths of them singletons. Their antigens are not known. Here the sequenced sample was PBMCs, taken from a glioma patient whose treatment included an IDH1 peptide vaccine. These receptors originate from a man in his forties with glioma.

The chain is built from TRBV7-9 and TRBJ2-5; 7 nucleotides align to TRBD2. From germline, CDR1 is SEHNR and CDR2 FQNEAQ (reference sequence). Trimming at V came to 3 bases and at J to 2 bases, leaving 0 bases not matched to a gene. The CDR3 has 13 residues. The CDR3 reads CASSFGGQETQYF. CDR3 coding DNA: TGTGCCAGCAGCTTCGGGGGGCAAGAGACCCAGTACTTC.

This clone was picked up one time. CDR3 protein: CASNAGSAEAFF. CDR3 DNA sequence: TGTGCCAGCAACGCAGGGAGCGCTGAAGCTTTCTTT. J is TRBJ1-1 and V is TRBV6-5; the D gene is possibly TRBD1 (5 bases). The CDR3 length is 12 residues. V was shortened by 7 bases and J by 6 bases, with 12 bases between the two germline ends. Germline CDR1 is MNHEY and CDR2 is SVGAGI.

There are a few counts of this clone. V is TRBV7-9 and J is TRBJ2-5; 7 bases map to TRBD1. CDR1 and CDR2 from the germline V gene are SEHNR and FQNEAQ (reference sequence). The CDR3 totals 15 residues. The V segment lost 5 bases and the J segment 5 bases; nucleotides outside the gene matches: 11. DNA of the CDR3: TGTGCCAGCAGCCCGACAGGGTCCGAGGCGGAGACCCAGTACTTC. Translating gives CASSPTGSEAETQYF.

V is TRBV30 and J is TRBJ2-2; 7 bases fit TRBD2. Germline V gene data show CDR1 as GTSNPN and CDR2 as SVGIG (reference sequence). With V trimmed by 4 bases and J by 4 bases, 6 bases remained unmatched. CDR3 size: 14 residues. The CDR3 DNA follows: TGTGCCTGGAAACCGGGAGGCCCCACCGGGGAGCTGTTTTTT. Translation: CAWKPGGPTGELFF.

This rearrangement joins TRBV7-2 to TRBJ1-4; a possible D gene is TRBD1 (5 bases). This CDR3 contains 15 residues. V was pared by 5 bases and J by 0 bases, with 10 bases between. Germline V gene lookup returns CDR1 SGHTA and CDR2 FQGNSA. The DNA for the CDR3 is TGTGCCAGCAGCCTGGGGGGGTCAACTAATGAAAAACTGTTTTTT. This encodes CASSLGGSTNEKLFF. Together with reference TRBV7-2 and TRBJ1-4, the CDR3 gives the full variable domain: GAGVSQSPSNKVTEKGKDVELRCDPISGHTALYWYRQSLGQGLEFLIYFQGNSAPDKSGLPSDRFSAERTGGSVSTLTIQRTQQEDSAVYLCASSLGGSTNEKLFFGSGTQLSVL.

The chain uses TRBV28 and TRBJ2-7; the D is unclear. The germline V gene encodes CDR1 MDHEN and CDR2 SYDVKM. The length of the CDR3 is 14 residues. The ends were cut back, 2 bases at V and 6 bases at J, with 14 bases in the middle. This CDR3 is CASSLKPGRGEQYF. As DNA, the CDR3 is TGTGCCAGCAGTTTAAAGCCGGGCCGTGGCGAGCAGTACTTC. Drawing the rest from reference TRBV28 and TRBJ2-7, the complete variable domain is DVKVTQSSRYLVKRTGEKVFLECVQDMDHENMFWYRQDPGLGLRLIYFSYDVKMKEKGDIPEGYSVSREKKERFSLILESASTNQTSMYLCASSLKPGRGEQYFGPGTRLTVT.

The chain couples TRBV4-2 to TRBJ2-1; TRBD2 matches at 11 bases. J gave up 4 bases and V 4 bases, and 6 bases lay outside the gene matches. The CDR3 extends over 16 amino acids. CDR1 is LGHNA, CDR2 YNFKEQ, per germline. The CDR3 spells CASSPTGTSGYNEQFF. The CDR3 DNA reads as TGTGCCAGCAGCCCCACCGGGACTAGCGGTTACAATGAGCAGTTCTTC.

The rearrangement uses TRBV4-2 and TRBJ2-3; D is perhaps TRBD2 (6 bases). Trimming took 0 bases from V and 10 from J, leaving 14 bases between them. The CDR3 spans 14 residues. Per the germline V gene, CDR1 is LGHNA and CDR2 is YNFKEQ. The CDR3 region is CASSQEGTSRPQYF. CDR3 DNA: TGTGCCAGCAGCCAAGAAGGGACTTCGAGGCCGCAGTATTTT.

This rearrangement joins TRBV11-2 to TRBJ1-6; D gene unclear. Germline V lookup: CDR1 SGHAT, CDR2 FQNNGV. V lost 3 bases to trimming and J lost 6 bases, with 12 bases between them. CDR3 size: 15 residues. The CDR3 nucleotides read TGTGCCAGCAGCTTCGGGCCCGCGGGTAATTCACCCCTCCACTTT. Amino acid sequence: CASSFGPAGNSPLHF.

This chain links TRBV7-9 with TRBJ2-7; TRBD2 matches 15 bases. Looked up from germline, CDR1 is SEHNR and CDR2 is FQNEAQ (reference sequence). The junction had 7 bases not matched to a gene; V was cut back by 4 bases and J by 3 bases. This CDR3 contains 17 residues. CDR3 sequence (DNA): TGTGCCAGCAGCTCGGGGACTAGCGGGGGGCCTTTCTACGAGCAGTACTTC. This codes for CASSSGTSGGPFYEQYF.

The J gene is TRBJ2-2, the V gene TRBV21-1; TRBD1 is the table's D call, not checked against the DNA. TRBV21-1 is shown as a pseudogene. The CDR3 contains 14 residues. The CDR3 DNA is TGTGCCAGCACCAGGACAGGGAGCACCGGGGAGCTGTTTTTT. It encodes CASTRTGSTGELFF.

The V call is TRBV4-1, the J call TRBJ1-5; TRBD1 is a possible D gene (6 bases). With 11 bases removed from V and 6 bases from J, the gap between germline ends came to 14 bases. CDR3 length: 12 residues. The germline gives CDR1 MGHRA, CDR2 YSYEKL. The CDR3 DNA sequence: TGCGCCTCCTGCCCAGGGGTTCAGCCCCAGCATTTT. Its protein product is CASCPGVQPQHF.

The V call is TRBV15, the J call TRBJ2-7, with 8 bases matching TRBD2. The CDR3 length is 17 residues. J was trimmed by 5 bases and V by 0 bases; bases with no gene match: 12. Germline V gives CDR1 LNHNV, CDR2 YYDKDF (reference sequence). This CDR3 reads CATSRDFLAGRSDEQYF. The CDR3 DNA sequence: TGTGCCACCAGCAGAGATTTCTTAGCGGGACGATCGGACGAGCAGTACTTC.

V is TRBV5-4 and J is TRBJ2-4; 7 bases agree with TRBD1. The germline CDR1 and CDR2 sequences are SGHNT and YYREEE (reference sequence). CDR3 length: 15 residues. Trimming cost V 4 bases and J 4 bases; bases outside gene matches: 8. The CDR3 reads CASSKPGTEKNIQYF. CDR3 DNA sequence: TGTGCCAGCAGCAAGCCAGGGACAGAGAAAAACATTCAGTACTTC.

This clone is a singleton in its sample. This chain links TRBV2 with TRBJ2-7; D is possibly TRBD2 (6 bases). Per germline, CDR1 SNHLY and CDR2 FYNNEI. V lost 0 bases to trimming and J lost 6 bases, with 9 bases between them. The CDR3 runs 13 residues. CDR3 region: CASSEAEGFEQYF. CDR3 in DNA: TGTGCCAGCAGTGAAGCGGAGGGGTTCGAGCAGTACTTC. The whole variable domain, filled in from reference TRBV2 and TRBJ2-7, reads EPEVTQTPSHQVTQMGQEVILRCVPISNHLYFYWYRQILGQKVEFLVSFYNNEISEKSEIFDDQFSVERPDGSNFTLKIRSTKLEDSAMYFCASSEAEGFEQYFGPGTRLTVT.

The chain is built from TRBV11-3 and TRBJ2-5, with no clear D. The CDR3 contains 13 residues. Per the germline V gene, CDR1 is SGHNT and CDR2 is YENEEA. Trimming shortened V by 0 bases and J by 2 bases, and 4 bases separated the two germline ends. The CDR3 DNA reads as TGTGCCAGCAGCTTAGACAGACAAGAGACCCAGTACTTC. Translating gives CASSLDRQETQYF.

The genes are TRBV18 and TRBJ2-3; 11 nucleotides line up with TRBD2. From germline, CDR1 is KGHSH and CDR2 LQKENI. The CDR3 totals 16 residues. Losses at the gene ends were 1 base for V and 5 bases for J; bases not matched to a gene: 5. The CDR3 reads CASSPRSGGAGDTQYF. In DNA, the CDR3 is TGTGCCAGCTCACCACGTAGCGGGGGGGCCGGAGATACGCAGTATTTT.

V usage is TRBV7-2 and J usage is TRBJ2-1; D might be TRBD1 (6 bases). CDR1 is SGHTA and CDR2 is FQGNSA in the germline V gene. The ends were cut back, 5 bases at V and 7 bases at J, with 15 bases in the middle. The CDR3 spans 14 residues. The CDR3 DNA reads as TGTGCCAGCAGCCCCCGTACAGGGTTGAATGAGCAGTTCTTC. Its translation: CASSPRTGLNEQFF. The variable domain in full, with the rest retrieved from reference TRBV7-2 and TRBJ2-1, is GAGVSQSPSNKVTEKGKDVELRCDPISGHTALYWYRQSLGQGLEFLIYFQGNSAPDKSGLPSDRFSAERTGGSVSTLTIQRTQQEDSAVYLCASSPRTGLNEQFFGPGTRLTVL.

This clone was seen only once. For the CDR3, the DNA is TGTGCTAGCGCCCCCTCGGGAGTGGGCACAGATACGCAGTATTTT. This sequence encodes CASAPSGVGTDTQYF. V and J are TRBV12-5 and TRBJ2-3, with D perhaps matching TRBD2 (6 bases). V was clipped by 9 bases and J by 1 base, with 17 bases between them. The CDR3 extends over 15 amino acids. Germline lookup yields CDR1 LGHNT and CDR2 FRNRAP.